One and the same sample provided the 17 T cell receptor beta chains below, sequenced in a study of blood T cell repertoires in COVID-19. The repertoire was sequenced with immunoSEQ multiplex PCR; TCRdb's copy has only in-frame clones and lacks some. This table has 8,500 to 14,000 clones, roughly 88% appearing once. The specimen sequenced was peripheral blood. All receptors come from a human donor in a cohort sampled during active COVID-19.

The chain joins TRBV19 to TRBJ1-2, with D tentatively TRBD1 (6 bases). From germline, CDR1 is LNHDA and CDR2 SQIVND (reference sequence). The germline V and J ends were trimmed by 3 bases and 4 bases, with 12 bases remaining between them. The CDR3 is made up of 14 amino acids. The CDR3 region is CASSMTGQTYGYTF. CDR3 in DNA: TGTGCCAGTAGTATGACAGGACAGACCTATGGCTACACCTTC.

In its sample, this clone was seen once. V is TRBV21-1 and J is TRBJ1-1; the table calls TRBD1, which could not be checked here. TRBV21-1 is flagged as a pseudogene. The CDR3 has 14 residues. In DNA form, the CDR3 reads TGTGCCAGCACCCCTCAGGGGATGAGTGATGAAGCTTTCTTT. This encodes CASTPQGMSDEAFF.

The gene calls are TRBV27 and TRBJ2-7; D is perhaps TRBD1 (5 bases). The CDR3 covers 13 residues. Germline CDR1 MNHEY, CDR2 SMNVEV (reference sequence). Between the trimmed V and J ends, which lost 2 bases and 7 bases, there was a span of 12 bases. CDR3 amino acids: CASSLGRVGEQYF. In DNA form, the CDR3 reads TGTGCCAGCAGTTTAGGCAGGGTGGGGGAGCAGTACTTC.

The chain recombines TRBV6-4 with TRBJ1-6, with a weak D call TRBD1 (5 bases). CDR1 and CDR2 from the germline V gene are MRHNA and SNTAGT. V was cut by 5 bases and J by 5 bases, with 7 bases left in between. The CDR3 loop spans 13 amino acids. The CDR3 sequence is CASSPTDNSPLHF. CDR3 nucleotides: TGTGCCAGCAGTCCGACAGATAATTCACCCCTCCACTTT.

This clone appeared a single time. The genes are TRBV6-1 and TRBJ2-3; tentative D call: TRBD1 (6 bases). Per germline, CDR1 MNHNS and CDR2 SASEGT. The V and J ends lost 4 bases and 2 bases respectively, with 16 bases between them. This CDR3 is 16 amino acids long. CDR3 sequence: CASSAGRGYVTDTQYF. In nucleotides, the CDR3 is TGTGCCAGCAGTGCGGGCAGGGGATATGTCACAGATACGCAGTATTTT.

This clone has only one observation. The gene calls are TRBV7-8 and TRBJ1-1; the D gene is possibly TRBD1 (6 bases). Germline-derived CDR1 and CDR2 are SGHVS and FQNEAQ. The CDR3 sequence is 15 residues long. Trimming took off 5 bases at V and 1 base at J, with 14 bases between the two ends. Written as DNA, the CDR3 is TGTGCCAGCAGCCTACGGACAGAGACGAACACTGAAGCTTTCTTT. This codes for CASSLRTETNTEAFF.

This chain links TRBV5-6 with TRBJ1-2; D is possibly TRBD1 (6 bases). This CDR3 is built from 15 residues. CDR1 SGHDT and CDR2 YYEEEE come from the germline V gene. V lost 4 bases to trimming and J lost 5 bases, with 18 bases between them. The CDR3 reads CASSRKVGGAYGYTF. The CDR3 DNA follows: TGTGCCAGCAGCAGGAAAGTTGGGGGCGCGTATGGCTACACCTTC.

This clone was counted a single time. This sequence joins TRBV7-9 and TRBJ2-3, with 8 bases matching TRBD2. Germline V gene lookup returns CDR1 SEHNR and CDR2 FQNEAQ (reference sequence). This CDR3 spans 16 amino acids. Unmatched junction bases numbered 4, after V lost 1 base and J lost 1 base. CDR3 nucleotides: TGTGCCAGCAGCTTAGTCCGGGGGGGTGGCACAGATACGCAGTATTTT. This encodes CASSLVRGGGTDTQYF. The whole variable domain, filled in from reference TRBV7-9 and TRBJ2-3, reads DTGVSQNPRHKITKRGQNVTFRCDPISEHNRLYWYRQTLGQGPEFLTYFQNEAQLEKSRLLSDRFSAERPKGSFSTLEIQRTEQGDSAMYLCASSLVRGGGTDTQYFGPGTRLTVL.

This chain uses TRBV7-8 with TRBJ2-7, with 9 bases aligning to TRBD1. Germline V CDR1 and CDR2: SGHVS, FQNEAQ. This CDR3 spans 17 amino acids. V lost 2 bases, J lost 3 bases, and 11 bases stayed unmatched. The CDR3 sequence is CASSLLSGQGGDYEQYF. The DNA for the CDR3 is TGTGCCAGCAGCTTACTCTCGGGACAGGGTGGTGACTACGAGCAGTACTTC. Based on the CDR3 plus reference TRBV7-8 and TRBJ2-7, the full variable domain is GAGVSQSPRYKVAKRGQDVALRCDPISGHVSLFWYQQALGQGPEFLTYFQNEAQLDKSGLPSDRFFAERPEGSVSTLKIQRTQQEDSAVYLCASSLLSGQGGDYEQYFGPGTRLTVT.

In the case of this clone: The DNA is left out, because the CDR3 cannot be placed on it with certainty; the CDR3 is given as TCRdb lists it. The V call is TRBV29-1, the J call TRBJ2-4; the D call of TRBD2 is as the table states it, not checked on the DNA. The CDR3 is 11 amino acids long, termini counted. The germline CDR1 and CDR2 sequences are SQVTM and ANQGSEA. CDR3 residues: CSVGSGNQRYF.

The V gene is TRBV3-1 (or the pseudogene TRBV3-2), the J gene TRBJ2-3, with TRBD2 identical over 9 bases. From germline, CDR1 is LGHDT and CDR2 YNNKEL (reference sequence). V dropped 0 bases and J dropped 2; count of bases not matched to a gene: 6. The CDR3 consists of 17 residues. CDR3 in amino acids: CASSQDSAGGPTDTQYF. The CDR3 DNA reads TGTGCCAGCAGCCAAGATTCGGCGGGGGGGCCCACAGATACGCAGTATTTT.

This chain links TRBV19 with TRBJ2-1; TRBD1 might be the D (6 bases). V shed 4 bases and J shed 3 bases, with 16 bases lying between them. The CDR3 totals 16 residues. Germline V gene data show CDR1 as LNHDA and CDR2 as SQIVND (reference sequence). The CDR3 is CASSTHGQTIYNEQFF. Written as DNA, the CDR3 is TGTGCCAGTAGTACCCATGGACAGACTATCTACAATGAGCAGTTCTTC.

V gene TRBV6-2 or TRBV6-3 combines with J gene TRBJ2-1; possible D gene TRBD2, 5 bases. Trimming pared 5 bases from V and 10 bases from J, leaving 12 bases between. Per the germline V gene, CDR1 is MNHEY and CDR2 is SVGEGT. The CDR3 length is 12 residues. Here the CDR3 reads CASSKQLAEQFF. In nucleotides, the CDR3 is TGTGCCAGCAGTAAGCAATTAGCGGAGCAGTTCTTC.

This chain uses TRBV5-1 with TRBJ2-2, with a tentative D call TRBD1 (6 bases). Germline V CDR1 and CDR2: SGHRS, YFSETQ. The CDR3 loop spans 16 amino acids. V was clipped by 1 base and J by 4 bases, with 14 bases between them. CDR3 residues: CASSLSPQGVTGELFF. The CDR3 region has the DNA TGCGCCAGCAGCTTGTCCCCACAGGGAGTCACCGGGGAGCTGTTTTTT.

The V gene is TRBV3-1 (or the pseudogene TRBV3-2), the J gene TRBJ2-5, with 10 bases identical to TRBD2. V lost 4 bases to trimming and J lost 5 bases; unmatched junction nucleotides: 7. Germline V gene data show CDR1 as LGHDT and CDR2 as YNNKEL (reference sequence). The CDR3 is 15 amino acids. The chain's CDR3 is CASSPIAGGTETQYF. The CDR3 DNA reads TGTGCCAGCAGCCCCATAGCGGGGGGCACGGAGACCCAGTACTTC.

V usage is TRBV5-1 and J usage is TRBJ1-4; the D gene is possibly TRBD1 (5 bases). V lost 6 bases, J lost 7 bases, and 19 bases lay in between. Per germline, CDR1 SGHRS and CDR2 YFSETQ. This CDR3 has 15 residues. The CDR3 sequence: CASMGGDVRGEKLFF. The CDR3 DNA sequence: TGCGCCAGCATGGGAGGGGACGTAAGGGGTGAAAAACTGTTTTTT. Drawing the rest from reference TRBV5-1 and TRBJ1-4, the complete variable domain is KAGVTQTPRYLIKTRGQQVTLSCSPISGHRSVSWYQQTPGQGLQFLFEYFSETQRNKGNFPGRFSGRQFSNSRSEMNVSTLELGDSALYLCASMGGDVRGEKLFFGSGTQLSVL.

This rearrangement joins TRBV10-3 to TRBJ2-3; TRBD2 is a possible D gene (5 bases). V lost 6 bases and J 3 bases, leaving 10 bases between the germline ends. The CDR3 runs to 13 residues. Germline CDR1 is ENHRY and CDR2 is SYGVKD. The CDR3 DNA follows: TGTGCCATCAGAGGTACGGGAACAGATACGCAGTATTTT. It yields the protein CAIRGTGTDTQYF.